This entry lists 14 T cell receptor beta chains sequenced from one sample in a study of blood T cell repertoires in COVID-19. Profiled with immunoSEQ multiplex PCR; TCRdb holds only in-frame clones, not every one. This sample has about 70,000 clones; 87% occur once, and the top ten carry 11%. Sequenced material: peripheral blood. Receptors originate from a woman aged 18-29 years with acute or convalescent COVID-19.

The gene calls are TRBV5-1 and TRBJ2-7, with 11 nucleotides matching TRBD2. CDR3 length: 15 residues. CDR1 and CDR2 from the germline V gene are SGHRS and YFSETQ. V lost 4 bases to trimming and J lost 5 bases; unmatched junction nucleotides: 8. The CDR3 sequence: CASSQTSGSLNEQYF. The CDR3 DNA reads TGCGCCAGCAGCCAAACTAGCGGGAGTCTGAACGAGCAGTACTTC.

V is TRBV6-1 and J is TRBJ2-5; no definite D call. There are 13 residues in the CDR3. V was shortened by 2 bases and J by 4 bases, with 8 bases between the two germline ends. CDR1 MNHNS and CDR2 SASEGT come from the germline V gene. Here the CDR3 reads CASSEFLRETQYF. DNA for the CDR3: TGTGCCAGCAGTGAATTTTTGCGAGAGACCCAGTACTTC.

The chain uses TRBV2 and TRBJ2-7, with D perhaps TRBD2 (5 bases). The CDR3 has 15 amino acids. V lost 6 bases and J 0 bases, leaving 15 bases between the germline ends. The germline V gene encodes CDR1 SNHLY and CDR2 FYNNEI. The CDR3 here is CASRETPGSSYEQYF. In DNA form, the CDR3 reads TGTGCCAGCAGGGAGACACCGGGGAGCTCCTACGAGCAGTACTTC. Complete variable domain (other parts from reference TRBV2 and TRBJ2-7): EPEVTQTPSHQVTQMGQEVILRCVPISNHLYFYWYRQILGQKVEFLVSFYNNEISEKSEIFDDQFSVERPDGSNFTLKIRSTKLEDSAMYFCASRETPGSSYEQYFGPGTRLTVT.

The chain joins TRBV5-6 to TRBJ1-4, with 12 bases that match TRBD1. V trimming: 2 bases; J trimming: 0 bases; junction bases outside the gene matches: 5. This CDR3 is built from 18 residues. Per the germline V gene, CDR1 is SGHDT and CDR2 is YYEEEE. For the CDR3, the DNA is TGTGCCAGCAGCTTTGGGACAGGGGGCTCGGCAACTAATGAAAAACTGTTTTTT. Its translation is CASSFGTGGSATNEKLFF.

This clone showed up just once. CDR3: CASSSPSGSSYEQYF. The CDR3 DNA is TGTGCCAGCAGTTCTCCTAGCGGGAGCTCCTACGAGCAGTACTTC. The chain joins TRBV6-5 to TRBJ2-7, with 10 positions matching TRBD2. The CDR3 runs 15 residues. Germline-derived CDR1 and CDR2 are MNHEY and SVGAGI. The trim removed 4 bases at V and 0 bases at J, leaving 3 bases unmatched.

This clone was counted a few times. V gene TRBV4-1 combines with J gene TRBJ1-1; D is perhaps TRBD1 (5 bases). In germline, CDR1 is MGHRA, CDR2 YSYEKL. Trimming left V 3 bases short and J 5 bases short, with 13 bases between. The CDR3 length is 14 residues. This chain's CDR3 is CASSHGQGATEAFF. CDR3 DNA sequence: TGCGCCAGCAGCCACGGACAAGGGGCTACTGAAGCTTTCTTT.

The V gene is TRBV7-9, the J gene TRBJ2-7; TRBD1 might be the D (5 bases). The V end was cut by 1 base, the J end by 5 bases, with 12 bases between. Germline assignment: CDR1 SEHNR and CDR2 FQNEAQ (reference sequence). The length of the CDR3 is 14 residues. CDR3: CASSLGGRDNEQYF. The CDR3 DNA reads TGTGCCAGCAGCTTAGGAGGCAGGGATAACGAGCAGTACTTC.

CDR3 bases: TGTGCCAGCAGCCCGCCGCCGGGACTAGCGGTTAACACCGGGGAGCTGTTTTTT. It is translated as CASSPPPGLAVNTGELFF. V gene TRBV11-2 combines with J gene TRBJ2-2; 11 bases fit TRBD2. The length of the CDR3 is 18 residues. The V segment lost 5 bases and the J segment 2 bases; nucleotides outside the gene matches: 10. The germline CDR1 and CDR2 sequences are SGHAT and FQNNGV.

This sequence joins TRBV7-2 and TRBJ1-4; TRBD1 aligns across 7 bases. The germline gives CDR1 SGHTA, CDR2 FQGNSA. This CDR3 region has 15 residues. J was trimmed by 0 bases and V by 6 bases; bases with no gene match: 4. The CDR3 is CASSRDSATNEKLFF. CDR3 nucleotide sequence: TGTGCCAGCAGTAGGGACAGCGCAACTAATGAAAAACTGTTTTTT.

This sequence joins TRBV28 and TRBJ2-7; D gene uncertain. CDR3 size: 13 residues. V lost 2 bases and J 4 bases, leaving 9 bases between the germline ends. From germline, CDR1 is MDHEN and CDR2 SYDVKM. The CDR3 loop reads CASSLPPTYEQYF. The CDR3, as DNA: TGTGCCAGCAGTTTACCCCCGACTTACGAGCAGTACTTC.

This clone was seen more than once but under ten times. The genes are TRBV3-1 (or the pseudogene TRBV3-2) and TRBJ2-7, with unresolved D. V lost 1 base and J lost 4, with 5 bases in between. This CDR3 has 12 residues. Germline assignment: CDR1 LGHDT and CDR2 YNNKEL (reference sequence). The CDR3 loop is CASSQGSYEQYF. The CDR3 DNA is TGTGCCAGCAGCCAAGGGAGTTACGAGCAGTACTTC.

This sequence joins TRBV6-2 or TRBV6-3 and TRBJ2-1; possibly TRBD2 for D (7 bases). This CDR3 has 16 residues. The V end lost 5 bases, the J end lost 8 bases, and 22 bases lay between the germline ends. The germline gives CDR1 MNHEY, CDR2 SVGEGT. The CDR3 region is CASSTTGSGGSYEQFF. CDR3 in DNA: TGTGCCAGCAGTACCACAGGGTCTGGCGGGAGCTATGAGCAGTTCTTC.

This chain joins TRBV30 and TRBJ2-3; 8 bases match TRBD2. V lost 3 bases and J lost 2; bases outside the gene matches: 4. Per germline, CDR1 GTSNPN and CDR2 SVGIG (reference sequence). The CDR3 extends over 14 amino acids. The CDR3 protein is CAWRGLGNTDTQYF. CDR3 bases: TGTGCCTGGAGGGGACTAGGGAACACAGATACGCAGTATTTT.

This rearrangement joins TRBV18 to TRBJ1-1, with TRBD1 matching 9 bases. Germline V gene sequence: CDR1 KGHSH, CDR2 LQKENI. The CDR3 is 15 residues long. The V gene end was trimmed by 3 bases and the J gene end by 3 bases; junction bases not matched to a gene: 5. This CDR3 reads CASSPTGQGDTEAFF. The CDR3, as DNA: TGTGCCAGCTCACCGACGGGACAGGGAGACACTGAAGCTTTCTTT.